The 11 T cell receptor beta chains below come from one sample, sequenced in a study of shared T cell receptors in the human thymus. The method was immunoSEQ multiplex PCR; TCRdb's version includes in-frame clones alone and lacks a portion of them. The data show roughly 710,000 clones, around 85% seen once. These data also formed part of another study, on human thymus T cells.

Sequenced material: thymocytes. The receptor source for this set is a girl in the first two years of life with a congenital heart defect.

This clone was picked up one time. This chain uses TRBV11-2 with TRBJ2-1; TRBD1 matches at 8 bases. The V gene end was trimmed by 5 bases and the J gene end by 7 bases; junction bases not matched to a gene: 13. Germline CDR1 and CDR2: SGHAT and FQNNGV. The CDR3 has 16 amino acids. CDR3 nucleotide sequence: TGTGCCAGCAGCCCAGGGGGCTTATTTCAGGGGAATGAGCAGTTCTTC. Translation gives CASSPGGLFQGNEQFF.

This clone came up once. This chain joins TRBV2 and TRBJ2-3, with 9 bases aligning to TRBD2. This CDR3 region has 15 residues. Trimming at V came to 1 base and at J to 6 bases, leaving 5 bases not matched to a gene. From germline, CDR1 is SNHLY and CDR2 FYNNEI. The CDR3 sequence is CASSEGGGAPDTQYF. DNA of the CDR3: TGTGCCAGCAGTGAAGGCGGGGGGGCACCGGATACGCAGTATTTT. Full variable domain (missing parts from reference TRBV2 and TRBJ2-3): EPEVTQTPSHQVTQMGQEVILRCVPISNHLYFYWYRQILGQKVEFLVSFYNNEISEKSEIFDDQFSVERPDGSNFTLKIRSTKLEDSAMYFCASSEGGGAPDTQYFGPGTRLTVL.

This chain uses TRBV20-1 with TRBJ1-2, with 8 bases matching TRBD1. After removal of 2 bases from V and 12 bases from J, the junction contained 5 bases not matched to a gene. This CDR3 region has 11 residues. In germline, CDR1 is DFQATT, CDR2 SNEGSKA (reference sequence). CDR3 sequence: CSARPTRGHTF. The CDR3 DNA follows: TGCAGTGCTAGACCCACCAGGGGGCACACCTTC.

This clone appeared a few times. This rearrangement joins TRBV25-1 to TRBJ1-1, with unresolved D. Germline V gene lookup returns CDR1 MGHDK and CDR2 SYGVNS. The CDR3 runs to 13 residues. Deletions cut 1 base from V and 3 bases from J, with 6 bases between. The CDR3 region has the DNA TGTGCCAGCAGTGAATCGGACTACACTGAAGCTTTCTTT. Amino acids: CASSESDYTEAFF.

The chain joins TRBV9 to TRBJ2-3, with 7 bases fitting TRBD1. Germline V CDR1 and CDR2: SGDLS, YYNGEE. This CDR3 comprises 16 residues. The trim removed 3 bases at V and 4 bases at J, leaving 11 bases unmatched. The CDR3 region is CASSARGQTLSDTQYF. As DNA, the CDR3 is TGTGCCAGCAGCGCCCGGGGACAGACCCTGTCAGATACGCAGTATTTT.

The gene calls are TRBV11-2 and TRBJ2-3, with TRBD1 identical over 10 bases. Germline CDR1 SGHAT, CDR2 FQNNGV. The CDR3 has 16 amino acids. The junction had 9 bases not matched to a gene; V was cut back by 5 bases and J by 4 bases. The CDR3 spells CASSPGTGEEADTQYF. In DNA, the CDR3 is TGTGCCAGCAGCCCCGGGACAGGGGAGGAGGCAGATACGCAGTATTTT.

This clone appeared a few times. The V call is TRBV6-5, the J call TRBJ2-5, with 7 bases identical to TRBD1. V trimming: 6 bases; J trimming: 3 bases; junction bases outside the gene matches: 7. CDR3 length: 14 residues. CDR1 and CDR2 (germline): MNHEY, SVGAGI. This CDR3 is CASRTPGTEETQYF. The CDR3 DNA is TGTGCCAGCAGGACACCCGGGACAGAAGAGACCCAGTACTTC.

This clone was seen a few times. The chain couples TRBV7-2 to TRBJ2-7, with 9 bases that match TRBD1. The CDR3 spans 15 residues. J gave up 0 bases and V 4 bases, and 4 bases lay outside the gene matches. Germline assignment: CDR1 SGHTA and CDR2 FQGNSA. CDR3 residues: CASSSGTGTSYEQYF. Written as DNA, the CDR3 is TGTGCCAGCAGCTCGGGGACAGGGACCTCCTACGAGCAGTACTTC.

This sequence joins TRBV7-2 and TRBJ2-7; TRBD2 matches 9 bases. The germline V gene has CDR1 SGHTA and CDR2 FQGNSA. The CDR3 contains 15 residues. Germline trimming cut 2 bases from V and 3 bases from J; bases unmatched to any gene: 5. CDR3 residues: CASSLKGRGGYEQYF. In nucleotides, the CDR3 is TGTGCCAGCAGCTTAAAGGGGCGGGGGGGCTACGAGCAGTACTTC.

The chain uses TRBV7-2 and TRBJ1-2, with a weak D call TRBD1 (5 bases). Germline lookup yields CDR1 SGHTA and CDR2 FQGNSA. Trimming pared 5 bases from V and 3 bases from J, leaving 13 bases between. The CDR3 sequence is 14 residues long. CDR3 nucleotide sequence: TGTGCCAGCAGCCACAACAGGACCCACTATGGCTACACCTTC. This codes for CASSHNRTHYGYTF.

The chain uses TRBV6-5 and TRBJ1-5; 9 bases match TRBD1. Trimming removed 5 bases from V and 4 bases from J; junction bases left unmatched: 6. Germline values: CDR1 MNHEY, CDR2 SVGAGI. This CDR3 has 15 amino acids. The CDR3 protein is CASSQGTGLNQPQHF. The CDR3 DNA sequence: TGTGCCAGCAGTCAGGGGACAGGGCTGAATCAGCCCCAGCATTTT.